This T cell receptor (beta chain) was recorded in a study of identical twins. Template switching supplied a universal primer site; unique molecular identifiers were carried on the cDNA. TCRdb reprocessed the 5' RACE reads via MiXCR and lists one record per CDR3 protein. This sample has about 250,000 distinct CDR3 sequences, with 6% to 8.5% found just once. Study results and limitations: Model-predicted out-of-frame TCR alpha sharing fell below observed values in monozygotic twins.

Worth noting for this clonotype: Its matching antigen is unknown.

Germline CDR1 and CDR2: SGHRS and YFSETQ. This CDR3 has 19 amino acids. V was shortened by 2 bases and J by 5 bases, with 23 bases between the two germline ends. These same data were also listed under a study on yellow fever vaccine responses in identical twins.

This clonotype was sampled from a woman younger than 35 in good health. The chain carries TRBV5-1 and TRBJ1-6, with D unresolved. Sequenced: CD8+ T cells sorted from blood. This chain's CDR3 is CASSLQWVDGDVNNSPLHF. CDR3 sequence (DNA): TGCGCCAGCAGCTTACAATGGGTCGATGGGGATGTGAATAATTCACCCCTCCACTTT.